Here is one TCR beta chain with its context. What it binds is unknown. These data originate in a study of cytomegalovirus exposure and HLA in healthy donors. Primers included in the PCR were 60 Vbeta and 13 Jbeta primers. Using immunoSEQ multiplex PCR, the repertoire was profiled, and TCRdb retains in-frame clones only, with some absent. The listing contains about 130,000 clones. Donors in the study were healthy people who gave bone marrow. Broader study findings: Later, TCR association rates were found to vary by HLA locus, highest for DRB1 and lowest for HLA-C. The Asian-associated ancestry cluster reportedly had fewer N-insertions than the approximately 700-donor mean in a later analysis.

CDR1 MNHNY and CDR2 SVGAGI come from the germline V gene (reference sequence). The V and J ends lost 7 bases and 2 bases, in that order; junction bases with no gene match: 3. There are 13 residues in the CDR3. The source of this sequence is a man between 18 and 35 years old in good health and CMV-seronegative. The specimen sequenced was PBMCs. The chain combines TRBV6-6 with TRBJ2-7; 9 bases match TRBD1. CDR3 in DNA: TGTGCCAGCAACAGACAGGGGGCCTACGAGCAGTACTTC. Its protein is CASNRQGAYEQYF.